The clone carrying this T cell receptor beta chain was counted many times. No antigen is known for it. The data belong to a study of early T cells in non-severe SARS-CoV-2 infection. Whole-study results and caveats: Lookups in VDJdb leaned toward anti-spike CD8 responses and missed private and CD4 specificities.

TCRdb ran MiXCR on the 5' RACE reads and lists one entry per CDR3 protein. Found here are about 100,000 distinct CDR3 sequences, roughly an eighth of them singletons; the top ten hold 3% to 3.5%. V was shortened by 4 bases and J by 1 base, with 12 bases between the two germline ends. The CDR3 has 15 residues. Per the germline V gene, CDR1 is SGHRS and CDR2 is YFSETQ. The chain combines TRBV5-1 with TRBJ2-4; D is unclear. The sequence came from an adult who was a healthcare worker with PCR-confirmed SARS-CoV-2 infection or an uninfected control (not recorded which). The material sequenced was whole blood. This chain's CDR3 is CASSPLSVAKNIQYF. CDR3 in DNA: TGCGCCAGCAGCCCCCTCTCGGTGGCCAAAAACATTCAGTACTTC.